This T cell receptor (beta chain) was identified in a study of identical twins. TCRdb called the 5' RACE reads again in MiXCR, with one record for every CDR3 protein. The sample has 450,000 or so distinct CDR3 sequences, approximately 15% seen once; the top ten hold about 0.52%. These same data were also listed under a study on yellow fever vaccine responses in identical twins.

The sequence was collected from a woman between 18 and 29 years old in good health. Material: CD4+ T cells sorted from blood.

For the CDR3, the DNA is TGCGCCAGCAGCTTGGGCACAGGGGGATCGAACTATGGCTACACCTTC. It translates to CASSLGTGGSNYGYTF. This rearrangement joins TRBV5-1 to TRBJ1-2; TRBD1 matches at 8 bases. Germline-derived CDR1 and CDR2 are SGHRS and YFSETQ. With 0 bases clipped from V and 2 bases from J, the junction kept 6 bases outside the gene matches. This CDR3 has 16 residues.